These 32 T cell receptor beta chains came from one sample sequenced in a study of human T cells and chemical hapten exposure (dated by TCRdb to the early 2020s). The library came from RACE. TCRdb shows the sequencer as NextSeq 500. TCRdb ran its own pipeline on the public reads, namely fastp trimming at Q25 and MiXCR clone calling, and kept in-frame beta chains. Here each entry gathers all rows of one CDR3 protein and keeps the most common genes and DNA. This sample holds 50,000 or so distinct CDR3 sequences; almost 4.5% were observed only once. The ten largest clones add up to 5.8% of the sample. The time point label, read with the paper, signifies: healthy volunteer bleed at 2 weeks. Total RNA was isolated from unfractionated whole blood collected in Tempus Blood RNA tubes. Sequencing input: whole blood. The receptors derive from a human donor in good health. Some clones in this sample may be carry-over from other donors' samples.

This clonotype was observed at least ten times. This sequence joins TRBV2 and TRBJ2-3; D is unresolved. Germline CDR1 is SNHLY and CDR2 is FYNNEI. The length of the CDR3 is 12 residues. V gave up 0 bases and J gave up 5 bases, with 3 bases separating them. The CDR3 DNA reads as TGTGCCAGCAGTGAAGCGAAAGATACGCAGTATTTT. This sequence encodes CASSEAKDTQYF.

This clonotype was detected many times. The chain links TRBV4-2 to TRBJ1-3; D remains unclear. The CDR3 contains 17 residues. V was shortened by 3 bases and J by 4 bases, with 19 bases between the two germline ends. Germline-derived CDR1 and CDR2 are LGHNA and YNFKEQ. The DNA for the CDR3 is TGTGCCAGCAGCCACCCCCTGTGGAGAGGGCGAGGAAACACCATATATTTT. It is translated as CASSHPLWRGRGNTIYF.

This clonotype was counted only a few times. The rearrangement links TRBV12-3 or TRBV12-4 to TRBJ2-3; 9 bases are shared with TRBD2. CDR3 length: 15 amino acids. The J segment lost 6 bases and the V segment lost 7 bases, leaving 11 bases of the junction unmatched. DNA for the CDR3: TGTGCCAGCACCTTAAGAGCGGGAGGATTCGATACGCAGTATTTT. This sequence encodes CASTLRAGGFDTQYF.

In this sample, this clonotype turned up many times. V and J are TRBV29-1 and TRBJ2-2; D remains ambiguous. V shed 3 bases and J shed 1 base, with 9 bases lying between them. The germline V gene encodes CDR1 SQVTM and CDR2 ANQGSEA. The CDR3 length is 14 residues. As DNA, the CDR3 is TGCAGCGTTGATGGTGGGCGGAACACCGGGGAGCTGTTTTTT. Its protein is CSVDGGRNTGELFF.

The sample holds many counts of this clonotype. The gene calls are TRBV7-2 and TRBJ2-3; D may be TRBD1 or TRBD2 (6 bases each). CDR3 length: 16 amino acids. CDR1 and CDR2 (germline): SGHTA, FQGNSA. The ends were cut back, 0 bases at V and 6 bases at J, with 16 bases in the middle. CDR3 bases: TGTGCCAGCAGCTTAGCCGCGGGACACGGATTGGATACGCAGTATTTT. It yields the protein CASSLAAGHGLDTQYF. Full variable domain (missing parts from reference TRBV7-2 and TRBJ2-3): GAGVSQSPSNKVTEKGKDVELRCDPISGHTALYWYRQSLGQGLEFLIYFQGNSAPDKSGLPSDRFSAERTGGSVSTLTIQRTQQEDSAVYLCASSLAAGHGLDTQYFGPGTRLTVL.

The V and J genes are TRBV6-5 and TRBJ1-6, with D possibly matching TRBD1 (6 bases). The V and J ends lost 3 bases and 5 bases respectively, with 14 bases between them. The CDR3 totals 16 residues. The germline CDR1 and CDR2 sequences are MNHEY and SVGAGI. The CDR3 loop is CASSYSVQGNNSPLHF. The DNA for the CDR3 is TGTGCCAGCAGTTATTCGGTGCAGGGGAATAATTCACCCCTCCACTTT.

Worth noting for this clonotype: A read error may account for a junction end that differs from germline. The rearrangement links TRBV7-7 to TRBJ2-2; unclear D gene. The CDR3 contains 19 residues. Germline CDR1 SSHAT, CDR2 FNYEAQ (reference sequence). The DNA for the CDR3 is TGTGCTAGCAGCTTTGTGAACTTAGTTACACCTAACAACACCGGGGAGCTGTTTTTT. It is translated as CASSFVNLVTPNNTGELFF.

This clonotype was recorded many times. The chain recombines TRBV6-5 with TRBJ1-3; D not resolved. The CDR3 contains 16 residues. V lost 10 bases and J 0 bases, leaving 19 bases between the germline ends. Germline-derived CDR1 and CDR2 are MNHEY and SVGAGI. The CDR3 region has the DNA TGTGCCACCAAGCAGACACAAGGGCTCTCTGGAAACACCATATATTTT. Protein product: CATKQTQGLSGNTIYF.

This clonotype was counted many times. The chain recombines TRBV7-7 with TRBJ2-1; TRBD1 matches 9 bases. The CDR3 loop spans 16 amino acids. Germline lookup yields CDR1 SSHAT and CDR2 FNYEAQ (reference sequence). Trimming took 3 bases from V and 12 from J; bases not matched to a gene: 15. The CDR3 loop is CASSFSKTGGNTGQFF. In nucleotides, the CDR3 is TGTGCCAGCAGCTTCTCTAAGACAGGGGGGAATACGGGGCAGTTCTTC.

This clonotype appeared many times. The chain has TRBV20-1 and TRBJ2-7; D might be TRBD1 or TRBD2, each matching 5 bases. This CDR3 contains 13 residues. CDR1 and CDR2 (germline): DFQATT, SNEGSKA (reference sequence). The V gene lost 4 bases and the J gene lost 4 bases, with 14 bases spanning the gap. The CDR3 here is CSATGTDLYEQYF. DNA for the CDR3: TGCAGTGCTACCGGGACGGACCTTTACGAGCAGTACTTC.

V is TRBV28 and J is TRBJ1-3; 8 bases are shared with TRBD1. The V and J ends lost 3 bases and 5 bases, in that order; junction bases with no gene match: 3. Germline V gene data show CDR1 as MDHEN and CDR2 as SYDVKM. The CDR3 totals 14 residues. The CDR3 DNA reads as TGTGCCAGCAGTTTCGACAGGGGCAGAAACACCATATATTTT. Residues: CASSFDRGRNTIYF.

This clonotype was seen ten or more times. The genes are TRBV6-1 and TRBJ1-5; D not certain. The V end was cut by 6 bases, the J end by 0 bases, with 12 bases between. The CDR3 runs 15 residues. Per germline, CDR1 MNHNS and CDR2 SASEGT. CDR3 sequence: CASRQRSNSNQPQHF. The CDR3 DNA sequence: TGTGCCAGCAGACAGCGTAGTAATAGCAATCAGCCCCAGCATTTT.

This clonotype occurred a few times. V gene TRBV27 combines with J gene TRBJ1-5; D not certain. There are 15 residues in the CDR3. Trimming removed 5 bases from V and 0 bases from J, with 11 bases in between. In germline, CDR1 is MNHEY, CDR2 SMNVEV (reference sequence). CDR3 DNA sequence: TGTGCCAGCAGTAAGTGGCCGAATAGCAATCAGCCCCAGCATTTT. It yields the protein CASSKWPNSNQPQHF.

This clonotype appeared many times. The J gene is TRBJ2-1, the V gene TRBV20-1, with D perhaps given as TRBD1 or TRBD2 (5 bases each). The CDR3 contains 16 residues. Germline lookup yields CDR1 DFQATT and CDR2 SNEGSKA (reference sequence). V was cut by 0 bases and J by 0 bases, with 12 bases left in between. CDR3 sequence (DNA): TGCAGTGCTAGAGAGAGGGGCCACCGCTCCTACAATGAGCAGTTCTTC. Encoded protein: CSARERGHRSYNEQFF.

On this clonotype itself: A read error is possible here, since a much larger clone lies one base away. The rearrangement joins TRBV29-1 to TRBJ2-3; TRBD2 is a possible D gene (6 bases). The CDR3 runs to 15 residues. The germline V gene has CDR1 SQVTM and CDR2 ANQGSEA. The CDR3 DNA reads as TGCAGCGTTGAGGGACTGCGTGTAAGCACAGATTCGCAGTATTTT. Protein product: CSVEGLRVSTDSQYF.

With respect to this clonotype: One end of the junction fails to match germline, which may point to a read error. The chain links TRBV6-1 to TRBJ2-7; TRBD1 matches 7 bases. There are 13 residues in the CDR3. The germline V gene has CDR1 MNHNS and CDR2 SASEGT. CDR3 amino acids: CASSEAAGQGENF. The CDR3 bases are TGTGCCAGCAGTGAAGCAGCCGGCCAGGGGGAAAACTTC.

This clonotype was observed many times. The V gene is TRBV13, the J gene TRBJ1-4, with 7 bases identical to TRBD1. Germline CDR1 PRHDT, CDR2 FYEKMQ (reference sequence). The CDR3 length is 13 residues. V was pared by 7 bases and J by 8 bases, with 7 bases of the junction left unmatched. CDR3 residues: CASKRQGVEKLFF. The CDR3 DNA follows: TGTGCCAGCAAACGGCAGGGGGTCGAAAAACTGTTTTTT.

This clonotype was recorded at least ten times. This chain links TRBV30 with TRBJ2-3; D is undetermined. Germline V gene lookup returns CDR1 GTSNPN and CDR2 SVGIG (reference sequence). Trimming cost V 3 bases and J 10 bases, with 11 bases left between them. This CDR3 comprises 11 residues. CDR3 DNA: TGTGCCTGGAGCTACAAATCGGCGCAGTATTTT. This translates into CAWSYKSAQYF.

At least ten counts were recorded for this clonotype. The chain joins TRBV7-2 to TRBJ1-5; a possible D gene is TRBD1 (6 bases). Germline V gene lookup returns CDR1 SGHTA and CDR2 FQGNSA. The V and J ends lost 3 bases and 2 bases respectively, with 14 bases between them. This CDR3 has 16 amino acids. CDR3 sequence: CASSFGGGGGNQPQHF. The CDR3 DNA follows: TGTGCCAGCAGCTTCGGGGGCGGAGGAGGCAATCAGCCCCAGCATTTT.

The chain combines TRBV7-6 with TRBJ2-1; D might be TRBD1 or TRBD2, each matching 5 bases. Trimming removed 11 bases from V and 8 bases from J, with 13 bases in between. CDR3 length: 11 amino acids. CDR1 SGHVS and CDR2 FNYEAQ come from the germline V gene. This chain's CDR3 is CAGGMGDEQFF. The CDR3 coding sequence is TGTGCCGGGGGAATGGGGGATGAGCAGTTCTTC.

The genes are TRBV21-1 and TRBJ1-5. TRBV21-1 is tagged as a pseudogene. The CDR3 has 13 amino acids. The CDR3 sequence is CASSTQVNQPQHF. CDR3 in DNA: TGTGCCAGCAGCACCCAAGTGAATCAGCCCCAGCATTTT.

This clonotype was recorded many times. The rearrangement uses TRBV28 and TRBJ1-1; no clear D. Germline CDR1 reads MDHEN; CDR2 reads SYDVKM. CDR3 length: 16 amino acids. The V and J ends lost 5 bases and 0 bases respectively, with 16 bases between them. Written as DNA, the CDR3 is TGTGCCAGCAGTCCCCAACTAGCGCCCTTGAACACTGAAGCTTTCTTT. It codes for CASSPQLAPLNTEAFF.

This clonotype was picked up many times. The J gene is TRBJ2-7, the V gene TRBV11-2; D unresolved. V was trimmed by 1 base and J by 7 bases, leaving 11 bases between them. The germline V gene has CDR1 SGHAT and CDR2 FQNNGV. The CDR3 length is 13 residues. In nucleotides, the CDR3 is TGTGCCAGCAGCTTAGTATCAGCGAATGAGCAGTACTTC. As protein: CASSLVSANEQYF.

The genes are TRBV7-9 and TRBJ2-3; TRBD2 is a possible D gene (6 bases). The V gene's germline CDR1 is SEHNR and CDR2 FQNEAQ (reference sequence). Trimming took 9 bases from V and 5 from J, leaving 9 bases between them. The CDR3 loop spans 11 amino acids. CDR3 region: CASSGGDTQYF. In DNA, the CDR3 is TGTGCCAGTTCCGGGGGAGATACGCAGTATTTT.

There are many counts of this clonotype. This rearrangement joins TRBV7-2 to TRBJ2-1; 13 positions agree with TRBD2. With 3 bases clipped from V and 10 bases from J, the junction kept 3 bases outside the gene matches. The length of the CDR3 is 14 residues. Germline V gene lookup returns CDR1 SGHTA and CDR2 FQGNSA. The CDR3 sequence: CASSLGLAGTEQFF. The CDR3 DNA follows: TGTGCCAGCAGCTTGGGACTAGCGGGAACGGAGCAGTTCTTC.

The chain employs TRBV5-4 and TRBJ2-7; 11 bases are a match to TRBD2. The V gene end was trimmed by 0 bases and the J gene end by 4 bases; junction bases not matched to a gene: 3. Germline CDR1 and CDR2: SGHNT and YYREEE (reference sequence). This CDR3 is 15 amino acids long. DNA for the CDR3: TGTGCCAGCAGCTTGGGGCTAGCGGGAGGATACGAGCAGTACTTC. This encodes CASSLGLAGGYEQYF. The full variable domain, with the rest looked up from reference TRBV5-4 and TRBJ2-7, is ETGVTQSPTHLIKTRGQQVTLRCSSQSGHNTVSWYQQALGQGPQFIFQYYREEENGRGNFPPRFSGLQFPNYSSELNVNALELDDSALYLCASSLGLAGGYEQYFGPGTRLTVT.

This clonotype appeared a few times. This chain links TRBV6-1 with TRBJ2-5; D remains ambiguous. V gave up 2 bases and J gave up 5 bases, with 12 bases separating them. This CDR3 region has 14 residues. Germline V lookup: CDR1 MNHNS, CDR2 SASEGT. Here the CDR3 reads CASSELRVGETQYF. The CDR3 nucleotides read TGTGCCAGCAGTGAATTAAGGGTCGGGGAGACCCAGTACTTC.

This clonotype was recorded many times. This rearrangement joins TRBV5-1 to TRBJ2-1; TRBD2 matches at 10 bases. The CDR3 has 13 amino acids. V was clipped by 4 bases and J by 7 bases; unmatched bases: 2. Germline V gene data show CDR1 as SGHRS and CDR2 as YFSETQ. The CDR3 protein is CASSQLAGNEQFF. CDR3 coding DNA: TGCGCCAGCAGCCAACTAGCGGGGAATGAGCAGTTCTTC.

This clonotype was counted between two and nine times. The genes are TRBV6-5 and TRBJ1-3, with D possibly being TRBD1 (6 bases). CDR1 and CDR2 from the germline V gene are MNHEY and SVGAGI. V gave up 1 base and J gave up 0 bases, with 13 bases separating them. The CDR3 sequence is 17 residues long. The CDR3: CASSYYLTGSSGNTIYF. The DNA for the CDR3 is TGTGCCAGCAGTTACTACTTAACAGGGAGCTCTGGAAACACCATATATTTT.

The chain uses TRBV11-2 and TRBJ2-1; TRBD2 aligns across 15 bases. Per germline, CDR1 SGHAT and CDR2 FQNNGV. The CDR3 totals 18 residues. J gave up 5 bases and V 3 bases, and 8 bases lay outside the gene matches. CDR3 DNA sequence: TGTGCCAGCAGCTTCAGGACTAGCGGGAGGGCCGCGAACAATGAGCAGTTCTTC. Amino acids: CASSFRTSGRAANNEQFF.

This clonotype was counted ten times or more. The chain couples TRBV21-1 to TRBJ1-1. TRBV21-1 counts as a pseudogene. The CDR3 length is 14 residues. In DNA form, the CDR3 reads TGTGCCAGCACCGGTATCGGGGCCCCCACTGAAGCTTTCTTT. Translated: CASTGIGAPTEAFF.

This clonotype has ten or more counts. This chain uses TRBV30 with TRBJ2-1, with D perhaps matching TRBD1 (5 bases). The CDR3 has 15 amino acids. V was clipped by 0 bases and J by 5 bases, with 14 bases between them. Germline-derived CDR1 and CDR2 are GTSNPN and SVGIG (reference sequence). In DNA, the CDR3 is TGTGCCTGGAGTGTATGGGCAGGGTTCCACAATGAGCAGTTCTTC. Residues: CAWSVWAGFHNEQFF.